Given below is one TCR beta chain in context. Its antigen is currently unknown. PCR was performed using 60 Vbeta and 13 Jbeta primers. In the study's own analysis: Later reanalysis found 80 million or so unique TCR beta chains, 9 million to 12 million of them shared. Using immunoSEQ multiplex PCR, the repertoire was profiled, and TCRdb retains in-frame clones only, with some absent. Clone size and V and J calls were adopted from that table, with D and trimming inferred from the DNA. Here the sample spans 130,000 or so clones, over 80% being singletons. The data were obtained in a study of cytomegalovirus exposure and HLA in healthy donors. Study-wide results and limits: A later analysis linked some 17,000 TCR beta sequences to HLA alleles at 0.05 false discovery rate. About 90% or about 30% of the time was how often most TCR beta V segments were productive, according to an earlier analysis. Accurate HLA-A and HLA-B prediction from TCR beta sequences was reported for most subjects.

Looked up from germline, CDR1 is PRHDT and CDR2 is FYEKMQ (reference sequence). The CDR3 extends over 16 amino acids. V shed 6 bases, J shed 7 bases, and the junction held 13 bases outside the gene matches. This clonotype originated in a man younger than 40 in good health and CMV-seronegative. Sample: PBMCs. This rearrangement joins TRBV13 to TRBJ2-4; 9 bases match TRBD1. CDR3 sequence: CASRSAGQGFENIQYF. CDR3 nucleotides: TGTGCCAGCAGGTCCGCGGGACAGGGTTTCGAGAACATTCAGTACTTC. Based on the CDR3 plus reference TRBV13 and TRBJ2-4, the full variable domain is AAGVIQSPRHLIKEKRETATLKCYPIPRHDTVYWYQQGPGQDPQFLISFYEKMQSDKGSIPDRFSAQQFSDYHSELNMSSLELGDSALYFCASRSAGQGFENIQYFGAGTRLSVL.